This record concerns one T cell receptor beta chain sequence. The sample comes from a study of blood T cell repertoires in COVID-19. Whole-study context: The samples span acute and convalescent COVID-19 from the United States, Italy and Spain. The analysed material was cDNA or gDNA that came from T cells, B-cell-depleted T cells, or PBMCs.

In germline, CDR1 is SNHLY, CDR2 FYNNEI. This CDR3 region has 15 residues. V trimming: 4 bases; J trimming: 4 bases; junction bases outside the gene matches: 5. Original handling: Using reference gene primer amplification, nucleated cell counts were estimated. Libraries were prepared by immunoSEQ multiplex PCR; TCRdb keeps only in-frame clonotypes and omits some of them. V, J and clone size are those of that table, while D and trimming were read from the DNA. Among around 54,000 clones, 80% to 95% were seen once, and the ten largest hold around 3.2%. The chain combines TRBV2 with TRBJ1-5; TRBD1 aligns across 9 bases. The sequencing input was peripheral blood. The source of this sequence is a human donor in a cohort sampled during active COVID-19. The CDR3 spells CASSGTGARNQPQHF. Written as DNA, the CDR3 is TGTGCCAGCAGTGGGACAGGGGCTAGGAATCAGCCCCAGCATTTT.